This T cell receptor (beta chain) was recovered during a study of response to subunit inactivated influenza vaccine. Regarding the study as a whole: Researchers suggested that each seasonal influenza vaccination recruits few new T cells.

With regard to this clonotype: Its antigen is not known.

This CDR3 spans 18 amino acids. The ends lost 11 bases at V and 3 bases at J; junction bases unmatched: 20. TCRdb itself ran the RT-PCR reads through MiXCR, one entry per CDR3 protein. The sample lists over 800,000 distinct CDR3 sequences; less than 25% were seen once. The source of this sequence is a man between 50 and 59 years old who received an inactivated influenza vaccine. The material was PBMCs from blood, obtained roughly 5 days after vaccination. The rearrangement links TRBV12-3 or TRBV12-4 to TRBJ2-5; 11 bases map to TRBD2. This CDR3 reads CALSLDRHLSGGEETQYF. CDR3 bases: TGTGCCCTCAGTTTAGATCGACATCTTAGCGGGGGGGAAGAGACCCAGTACTTC.